This is a list of T cell receptor beta chains from one sample in a study of control samples from healthy donors and cancer patients. Sequenced by immunoSEQ multiplex PCR; TCRdb stores in-frame clones only, minus some. The data hold 85,000 to 100,000 clones, with around 80% observed a single time. Sequencing was carried out using blood. These receptors all stem from a man between 60 and 75 years old in good health. CDR3s include the opening cysteine and the closing phenylalanine or tryptophan. The order of the fields is J gene, clone size, V gene, CDR3 protein. Some rows mark clone size as missing; the rest say once, few, many or name a class of expanded clone.

TRBJ2-3 | . | TRBV12-2 | CASRQLAGVTDTQYF
TRBJ1-2 | . | TRBV4-1 | CASSQEKDRGPYGYTF
TRBJ2-5 | once | TRBV30 | CAWKANRGLGETQYF
TRBJ2-1 | . | TRBV9 | CASSVGRGGSYEQFF
TRBJ1-1 | . | TRBV6-5 | CASSRITGTDYEAFF
TRBJ1-6 | . | TRBV7-6 | CASSLSHRGPYNSPLHF
TRBJ1-2 | . | TRBV10-3 | CATVHSGDYGYTF
TRBJ2-7 | . | TRBV4-2 | CASSPQDGAAAYEQYF
TRBJ2-2 | once | TRBV12-3/TRBV12-4 | CASSQLSTGELFF
TRBJ2-1 | . | TRBV5-6 | CASSYGDIYNEQFF
TRBJ1-3 | . | TRBV5-1 | CASSSFGNSGNTIYF
TRBJ2-7 | . | TRBV6-5 | CASSYSRLRSSYEQYF
TRBJ1-1 | . | TRBV28 | CASSLSQGSSTEAFF
TRBJ2-2 | . | TRBV4-2 | CASSQESSGGNTGELFF
TRBJ1-6 | . | TRBV19 | CASSRAGTANNSPLHF
TRBJ2-7 | once | TRBV7-9 | CASSLATGTGTYEQYF
TRBJ1-1 | . | TRBV6-6 | CASSTEITEAFF
TRBJ2-1 | once | TRBV29-1 | CSLRFQGHQYNEQFF
TRBJ1-1 | . | TRBV28 | CASGDTEAFF
TRBJ2-2 | . | TRBV19 | CASIFSGGPTNTGELFF
TRBJ2-7 | once | TRBV5-1 | CASSRDYEQYF
TRBJ2-7 | . | TRBV6-5 | CASSLGGSSYEQYF
TRBJ1-3 | . | TRBV30 | CAWGRGSQHSGNTIYF
TRBJ2-7 | . | TRBV3-1/TRBV3-2 | CASSQGFSYEQYF
TRBJ2-7 | . | TRBV30 | CAWSLSGVTYEQYF
TRBJ1-3 | . | TRBV19 | CASHMVSGNTIYF
TRBJ1-6 | . | TRBV5-5 | CASRTGTGSSYNSPLHF
TRBJ2-1 | . | TRBV6-6 | CASETPLGSSYNEQFF
TRBJ1-1 | . | TRBV6-5 | CASSSFRGGWTEAFF
TRBJ1-6 | . | TRBV27 | CASTSNNSPLHF
TRBJ1-5 | . | TRBV19 | CASSINGGYGQPQHF
TRBJ2-5 | . | TRBV28 | CASSGQTVVKYF
TRBJ1-3 | . | TRBV28 | CASRTRSSGNTIYF
TRBJ2-1 | once | TRBV18 | CASCGPSLEQFF
TRBJ2-7 | . | TRBV6-5 | CASSLPDSREYF
TRBJ2-3 | . | TRBV27 | CASSLYVSGQGDTQYF
TRBJ1-4 | . | TRBV30 | CAWSVFRQGAREKLFF
TRBJ2-7 | . | TRBV3-1/TRBV3-2 | CASSPSPGQGLLEQYF
TRBJ1-3 | . | TRBV15 | CATSRDRVSGNTIYF
TRBJ2-5 | . | TRBV6-5 | CASRSEDLQETQYF
TRBJ2-3 | . | TRBV27 | CASSHGLAPDTQYF
TRBJ1-1 | once | TRBV24-1 | CATSAGRGNTEAFF